The 22 T cell receptor beta chains in this list originate from one sample, sequenced in a study of shared clonotypes between healthy human individuals. The assay was immunoSEQ multiplex PCR, and TCRdb's table has in-frame clones only and misses some. The sample records roughly 2 million clones, about 94% being singletons. In the naive CD8 group, cells lacked CD45RO and were positively selected for CCR7, so terminally differentiated effector memory CD45RA+ cells were left out. The sequenced sample was naive CD8+ T cells sorted from blood. These receptors were taken from a young man in good health.

This chain connects TRBV7-9 to TRBJ2-1, with 13 positions matching TRBD2. Germline V gene data show CDR1 as SEHNR and CDR2 as FQNEAQ (reference sequence). V lost 5 bases, J lost 8 bases, and 6 bases stayed unmatched. The CDR3 has 15 residues. CDR3 DNA: TGTGCCAGCAGCCCCACTAGCGGGAGGGTTGATGAGCAGTTCTTC. As protein: CASSPTSGRVDEQFF.

The rearrangement joins TRBV27 to TRBJ2-1; 8 bases are shared with TRBD2. The CDR3 has 13 residues. Looked up from germline, CDR1 is MNHEY and CDR2 is SMNVEV (reference sequence). V shed 11 bases, J shed 3 bases, and the junction held 6 bases outside the gene matches. CDR3 amino acids: CAAAAGGYNEQFF. The CDR3 nucleotides are TGTGCCGCGGCGGCGGGGGGCTACAATGAGCAGTTCTTC.

As regards this clone: Within the sample, other DNA sequences also encode this same CDR3. The chain carries TRBV9 and TRBJ2-7, with D perhaps TRBD2 (5 bases). This CDR3 is 14 amino acids long. Germline CDR1 is SGDLS and CDR2 is YYNGEE. V was clipped by 0 bases and J by 3 bases, with 10 bases between them. The CDR3 bases are TGTGCCAGCAGCGTAGGGGGTAGCGACTACGAGCAGTACTTC. As protein: CASSVGGSDYEQYF.

This clone was picked up one time. This rearrangement joins TRBV5-6 to TRBJ2-7; 12 positions agree with TRBD2. The germline V gene encodes CDR1 SGHDT and CDR2 YYEEEE. The CDR3 has 17 amino acids. With 2 bases clipped from V and 3 bases from J, the junction kept 9 bases outside the gene matches. In DNA, the CDR3 is TGTGCCAGCAGCTTAGGGCTAGCGGGAGGGCTGTTCTACGAGCAGTACTTC. This sequence encodes CASSLGLAGGLFYEQYF. The full variable domain, rest sourced from reference TRBV5-6 and TRBJ2-7, is DAGVTQSPTHLIKTRGQQVTLRCSPKSGHDTVSWYQQALGQGPQFIFQYYEEEERQRGNFPDRFSGHQFPNYSSELNVNALLLGDSALYLCASSLGLAGGLFYEQYFGPGTRLTVT.

The chain employs TRBV30 and TRBJ2-3; maybe TRBD2 (6 bases). V was clipped by 0 bases and J by 5 bases, with 9 bases between them. The length of the CDR3 is 13 residues. Germline V gives CDR1 GTSNPN, CDR2 SVGIG (reference sequence). CDR3 protein: CAWSVRGKDTQYF. The CDR3 nucleotides read TGTGCCTGGAGTGTACGGGGGAAAGATACGCAGTATTTT.

The chain joins TRBV7-9 to TRBJ1-2; 11 nucleotides match TRBD1. Trimming at V came to 8 bases and at J to 8 bases, leaving 10 bases not matched to a gene. Germline V gene sequence: CDR1 SEHNR, CDR2 FQNEAQ (reference sequence). The CDR3 is 14 residues long. The CDR3 here is CASGIGGQGDGYTF. CDR3 DNA sequence: TGTGCCAGCGGAATAGGGGGACAGGGGGACGGCTACACCTTC.

The J gene is TRBJ2-7, the V gene TRBV6-6; maybe TRBD1 (5 bases). There are 12 residues in the CDR3. CDR1 and CDR2 (germline): MNHNY, SVGAGI (reference sequence). Trimming removed 8 bases at V and 0 bases at J, with 8 bases between. CDR3 sequence: CASAGPSYEQYF. In nucleotides, the CDR3 is TGTGCCAGCGCAGGGCCCTCCTACGAGCAGTACTTC.

This chain uses TRBV13 with TRBJ1-6, with TRBD1 matching over 9 bases. V was pared by 5 bases and J by 8 bases, with 10 bases of the junction left unmatched. CDR3 length equals 16 residues. Germline CDR1 PRHDT, CDR2 FYEKMQ (reference sequence). CDR3 sequence: CASSIGTGKIHSPLHF. CDR3 nucleotide sequence: TGTGCCAGCAGCATCGGGACAGGGAAAATTCATTCACCCCTCCACTTT.

The chain couples TRBV28 to TRBJ1-1, with D perhaps TRBD1 (5 bases). CDR1 is MDHEN, CDR2 SYDVKM, per germline. The V gene lost 2 bases and the J gene lost 0 bases, with 13 bases spanning the gap. The CDR3 is made up of 16 amino acids. The CDR3 region has the DNA TGTGCCAGCAGTTTAGGGATCACGGGACTGAACACTGAAGCTTTCTTT. Translated: CASSLGITGLNTEAFF.

The rearrangement joins TRBV5-5 to TRBJ2-7, with D possibly TRBD1 on 5 matching bases. The CDR3 extends over 15 amino acids. V lost 0 bases and J lost 0, with 10 bases in between. The germline gives CDR1 SGHKS, CDR2 YYEKEE (reference sequence). The CDR3 region is CASSLDPGPSYEQYF. In DNA form, the CDR3 reads TGTGCCAGCAGCTTGGATCCAGGGCCCTCCTACGAGCAGTACTTC.

The chain couples TRBV10-1 to TRBJ2-6; possibly TRBD2 for D (5 bases). V dropped 7 bases and J dropped 1 base, with 11 bases sitting between them. Germline values: CDR1 WNHNN, CDR2 SYGVQD (reference sequence). The CDR3 is 15 residues long. DNA of the CDR3: TGCGCCAGCAAAACTAGTGGGTCTGGGGCCAACGTCCTGACTTTC. Its protein product is CASKTSGSGANVLTF.

The genes are TRBV27 and TRBJ2-1; 7 bases map to TRBD2. V shed 5 bases, J shed 3 bases, and the junction held 7 bases outside the gene matches. CDR3 size: 15 residues. Germline V gene sequence: CDR1 MNHEY, CDR2 SMNVEV (reference sequence). This CDR3 is CASSPSGANYNEQFF. The CDR3 bases are TGTGCCAGCAGTCCAAGCGGGGCCAACTACAATGAGCAGTTCTTC.

The V call is TRBV5-8, the J call TRBJ2-7; the match to TRBD1 covers 7 bases. V shed 5 bases and J 0 bases; nucleotides not matched to a gene: 11. This CDR3 comprises 16 residues. Per the germline V gene, CDR1 is SGHTS and CDR2 is YDEGEE. The CDR3 reads CASRSRDSAYSYEQYF. CDR3 in DNA: TGTGCCAGCAGGTCCAGGGACAGTGCTTACTCCTACGAGCAGTACTTC.

This clone was seen once. V and J are TRBV9 and TRBJ2-7, with 7 bases lining up with TRBD2. The J segment lost 2 bases and the V segment lost 0 bases, leaving 5 bases of the junction unmatched. Germline V lookup: CDR1 SGDLS, CDR2 YYNGEE. The CDR3 contains 15 residues. The CDR3 sequence: CASSVGWEGAYEQYF. The CDR3 region has the DNA TGTGCCAGCAGCGTAGGGTGGGAGGGAGCCTACGAGCAGTACTTC.

The chain has TRBV2 and TRBJ2-7; TRBD2 matches at 11 bases. V gave up 6 bases and J gave up 0 bases; unmatched junction bases: 7. This CDR3 contains 16 residues. The germline CDR1 and CDR2 sequences are SNHLY and FYNNEI. The CDR3 coding sequence is TGTGCCAGCAGCCTATCAACTAGCGGGGGCTCCTACGAGCAGTACTTC. Its protein is CASSLSTSGGSYEQYF.

This clone was recorded a few times. At the DNA level, this CDR3 is encoded by other sequences in the same sample as well. The CDR3 loop reads CASSLDSYEQYF. As DNA, the CDR3 is TGTGCCAGCAGCTTAGATTCCTACGAGCAGTACTTC. V is TRBV11-2 and J is TRBJ2-7; D call uncertain. The length of the CDR3 is 12 residues. The germline CDR1 and CDR2 sequences are SGHAT and FQNNGV. V was clipped by 0 bases and J by 1 base, with 1 base between them.

J is TRBJ2-2 and V is TRBV14, with D perhaps given as TRBD1 or TRBD2 (5 bases each). The germline V gene has CDR1 SGHDN and CDR2 FVKESK. The length of the CDR3 is 17 residues. The V gene lost 0 bases and the J gene lost 5 bases, with 16 bases spanning the gap. CDR3 region: CASSQEGTGVRTGELFF. In nucleotides, the CDR3 is TGTGCCAGCAGCCAAGAGGGGACCGGGGTCCGGACCGGGGAGCTGTTTTTT.

The chain couples TRBV28 to TRBJ1-4, with unresolved D. From germline, CDR1 is MDHEN and CDR2 SYDVKM. The CDR3 totals 15 residues. V was pared by 3 bases and J by 0 bases, with 8 bases between. CDR3 DNA sequence: TGTGCCAGCAGTTTGGTGCGAGCAACTAATGAAAAACTGTTTTTT. It codes for CASSLVRATNEKLFF.

The chain combines TRBV5-1 with TRBJ2-3, with D unresolved. V dropped 2 bases and J dropped 2 bases, with 9 bases sitting between them. CDR1 is SGHRS and CDR2 is YFSETQ in the germline V gene. This CDR3 spans 14 amino acids. The DNA of the CDR3 is TGCGCCAGCAGCTTTGGAGAGAACACAGATACGCAGTATTTT. Protein product: CASSFGENTDTQYF.

A single count supports this clone. The chain employs TRBV2 and TRBJ1-2, with no clear D. The CDR3 contains 15 residues. Germline V gene data show CDR1 as SNHLY and CDR2 as FYNNEI. V dropped 3 bases and J dropped 1 base, with 12 bases sitting between them. The CDR3 DNA reads as TGTGCCAGCAGTGAGTATCAGGACCTTAACTATGGCTACACCTTC. It codes for CASSEYQDLNYGYTF.

The CDR3 reads CASSVRPTYEQYF. The CDR3 DNA reads as TGTGCCAGCAGTGTAAGACCGACATACGAGCAGTACTTC. This chain links TRBV6-1 with TRBJ2-7; D is undetermined. Trimming removed 4 bases from V and 4 bases from J, with 11 bases in between. CDR1 and CDR2 (germline): MNHNS, SASEGT. This CDR3 spans 13 amino acids.

This chain links TRBV9 with TRBJ2-1; 7 nucleotides line up with TRBD2. Germline CDR1 SGDLS, CDR2 YYNGEE. V was clipped by 3 bases and J by 8 bases; unmatched bases: 14. The CDR3 is 16 amino acids. The CDR3 loop reads CASSGGSGAGRYEQFF. The CDR3, as DNA: TGTGCCAGCAGCGGGGGAAGCGGAGCGGGGAGGTATGAGCAGTTCTTC.